This T cell receptor beta chain was recovered during a study of early T cells in non-severe SARS-CoV-2 infection. The CDR3 has 10 amino acids. cDNA molecules, individually, were tagged with unique molecular identifiers. Each CDR3 protein is one row after TCRdb ran MiXCR on the 5' RACE reads. The sample contains 45,000 to 70,000 distinct CDR3 sequences, about 6.2% of which appear only once. This clonotype was obtained from an adult who was a healthcare worker with PCR-confirmed SARS-CoV-2 infection or an uninfected control (not recorded which). Material: whole blood. The gene calls are TRBV21-1 and TRBJ2-2. TRBV21-1 is flagged as a pseudogene. CDR3 region: CAYKAGELFF. The CDR3, as DNA: TGTGCATACAAGGCCGGGGAGCTGTTTTTT.